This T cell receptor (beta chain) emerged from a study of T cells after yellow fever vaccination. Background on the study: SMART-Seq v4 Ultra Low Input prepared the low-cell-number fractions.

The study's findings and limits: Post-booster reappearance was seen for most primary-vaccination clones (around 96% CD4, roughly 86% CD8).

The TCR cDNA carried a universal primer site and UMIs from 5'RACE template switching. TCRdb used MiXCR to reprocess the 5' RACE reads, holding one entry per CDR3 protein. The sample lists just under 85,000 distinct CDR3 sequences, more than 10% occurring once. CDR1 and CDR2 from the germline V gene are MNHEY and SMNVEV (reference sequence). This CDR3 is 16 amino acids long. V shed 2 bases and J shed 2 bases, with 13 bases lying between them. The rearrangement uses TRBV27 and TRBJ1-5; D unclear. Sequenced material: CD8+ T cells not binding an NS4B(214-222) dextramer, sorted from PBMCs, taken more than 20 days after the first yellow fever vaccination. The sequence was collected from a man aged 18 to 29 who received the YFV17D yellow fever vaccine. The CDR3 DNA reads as TGTGCCAGCAGTTTAGGTGCTGGAGGTGGCAATCAGCCCCAGCATTTT. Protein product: CASSLGAGGGNQPQHF.